Presented here are 13 T cell receptor beta chains from one specimen sequenced in a study of cytomegalovirus exposure and HLA in healthy donors. The PCR had 60 Vbeta and 13 Jbeta primers. The data were produced by immunoSEQ multiplex PCR, yet TCRdb's version contains in-frame clones alone and is incomplete. The table shows about 99,000 clones, with about 77% occurring only once. The material sequenced was PBMCs. All receptors come from a woman between 18 and 30 years old in good health and CMV-seropositive.

The V call is TRBV9, the J call TRBJ2-5, with D perhaps TRBD2 (5 bases). Germline CDR1 reads SGDLS; CDR2 reads YYNGEE. The CDR3 contains 15 residues. Trimming pared 0 bases from V and 2 bases from J, leaving 11 bases between. In DNA form, the CDR3 reads TGTGCCAGCAGCGTAGGGGCGGGTCGTCAAGAGACCCAGTACTTC. Translation gives CASSVGAGRQETQYF.

This rearrangement joins TRBV9 to TRBJ1-5; 7 bases are a match to TRBD1. Germline values: CDR1 SGDLS, CDR2 YYNGEE. V dropped 3 bases and J dropped 6; count of bases not matched to a gene: 6. The CDR3 runs to 14 residues. The CDR3 region is CASSALQGRQPQHF. CDR3 nucleotides: TGTGCCAGCAGCGCTTTACAGGGGCGTCAGCCCCAGCATTTT.

V gene TRBV4-3 combines with J gene TRBJ2-3; D is ambiguous. Germline assignment: CDR1 LGHNA and CDR2 YSLEER. The CDR3 is 15 residues long. Trimming took off 2 bases at V and 2 bases at J, with 11 bases between the two ends. This CDR3 reads CASSQSAVPTDTQYF. CDR3 nucleotides: TGCGCCAGCAGCCAAAGTGCGGTCCCCACAGATACGCAGTATTTT.

The chain recombines TRBV15 with TRBJ2-1, with 11 bases aligning to TRBD2. J lost 7 bases, V lost 4 bases, and 9 bases had no gene match. Germline V lookup: CDR1 LNHNV, CDR2 YYDKDF (reference sequence). The CDR3 covers 16 residues. The CDR3 protein is CATSNPLAGERNEQFF. The DNA of the CDR3 is TGTGCCACCAGCAACCCACTAGCGGGAGAGCGTAATGAGCAGTTCTTC.

The chain joins TRBV25-1 to TRBJ2-7, with 7 bases that match TRBD1. The V gene's germline CDR1 is MGHDK and CDR2 SYGVNS. The CDR3 consists of 15 residues. J lost 3 bases, V lost 1 base, and 6 bases had no gene match. The DNA of the CDR3 is TGTGCCAGCAGTGAATTAAAGGGACAGAACTACGAGCAGTACTTC. Protein product: CASSELKGQNYEQYF.

The chain has TRBV29-1 and TRBJ1-2; 10 bases map to TRBD1. CDR3 length: 13 residues. J gave up 7 bases and V 4 bases, and 6 bases lay outside the gene matches. Per the germline V gene, CDR1 is SQVTM and CDR2 is ANQGSEA. The CDR3: CSVGETGGGGYTF. DNA of the CDR3: TGCAGCGTTGGGGAGACAGGGGGCGGTGGCTACACCTTC.

The chain has TRBV19 and TRBJ1-3; 7 positions match TRBD1. CDR1 is LNHDA and CDR2 is SQIVND in the germline V gene (reference sequence). The CDR3 sequence is 20 residues long. Trimming at V came to 5 bases and at J to 0 bases, leaving 19 bases not matched to a gene. CDR3 residues: CASSSRGRGTGAYSGNTIYF. Here the CDR3 DNA reads TGTGCCAGTAGTTCTAGGGGCAGGGGCACAGGGGCCTACTCTGGAAACACCATATATTTT.

The chain uses TRBV19 and TRBJ2-7; TRBD2 aligns across 7 bases. Germline CDR1 is LNHDA and CDR2 is SQIVND (reference sequence). The CDR3 runs to 15 residues. V was pared by 5 bases and J by 1 base, with 8 bases of the junction left unmatched. This CDR3 is CASSAAGVASYEQYF. CDR3 DNA: TGTGCCAGTAGTGCGGCGGGAGTGGCTTCCTACGAGCAGTACTTC.

The CDR3 sequence is CASRRGQGLNEQYF. CDR3 in DNA: TGTGCCAGCAGGAGGGGACAGGGTCTTAACGAGCAGTACTTC. The chain is built from TRBV25-1 and TRBJ2-7, with TRBD1 identical over 9 bases. CDR1 is MGHDK and CDR2 is SYGVNS in the germline V gene. The CDR3 spans 14 residues. V trimming: 6 bases; J trimming: 5 bases; junction bases outside the gene matches: 8.

V and J are TRBV6-5 and TRBJ2-1, with 9 positions matching TRBD2. The germline V gene has CDR1 MNHEY and CDR2 SVGAGI. CDR3 length: 15 residues. Trimming cost V 6 bases and J 8 bases; bases outside gene matches: 11. CDR3 loop: CASREGAGGPYEQFF. CDR3 in DNA: TGTGCCAGCAGGGAGGGGGCGGGAGGGCCCTATGAGCAGTTCTTC.

The V and J genes are TRBV9 and TRBJ2-7; D perhaps matches TRBD2 (7 bases). The V gene's germline CDR1 is SGDLS and CDR2 YYNGEE. Deletions cut 3 bases from V and 2 bases from J, with 18 bases between. The CDR3 sequence is 16 residues long. The CDR3, as DNA: TGTGCCAGCAGCGCCCGCGCGGGGGCGAGGGCCTACGAGCAGTACTTC. This codes for CASSARAGARAYEQYF.

The V and J genes are TRBV10-3 and TRBJ2-1; D possibly corresponds to TRBD2 (6 bases). Germline V gene data show CDR1 as ENHRY and CDR2 as SYGVKD. This CDR3 spans 14 amino acids. The V end lost 7 bases, the J end lost 3 bases, and 13 bases lay between the germline ends. The CDR3 DNA follows: TGTGCCATCAAGGCTAGCGAGTACTACAATGAGCAGTTCTTC. It codes for CAIKASEYYNEQFF.

The rearrangement links TRBV9 to TRBJ2-3; 10 positions agree with TRBD2. The CDR3 extends over 16 amino acids. Germline-derived CDR1 and CDR2 are SGDLS and YYNGEE. Trimming cost V 0 bases and J 6 bases; bases outside gene matches: 7. The DNA of the CDR3 is TGTGCCAGCAGCGTAGGGGGTCTAGCGGGAGCGGATACGCAGTATTTT. Its translation is CASSVGGLAGADTQYF.